This T cell receptor beta chain was sequenced for a study of early T cells in non-severe SARS-CoV-2 infection. On the study more broadly: Sequencing used unsorted whole-blood bulk RNA, so chains lack pairing.

Per the germline V gene, CDR1 is SGHRS and CDR2 is YFSETQ. The CDR3 length is 15 residues. Trimming shortened V by 3 bases and J by 2 bases, and 9 bases separated the two germline ends. Unique molecular identifier tags were affixed to discrete cDNA molecules. One entry per CDR3 protein results from TCRdb running MiXCR on the 5' RACE reads. This table holds about 92,000 distinct CDR3 sequences, approximately 15% found once. The receptor's source is an adult who was a healthcare worker with PCR-confirmed SARS-CoV-2 infection or an uninfected control (not recorded which). The rearrangement joins TRBV5-1 to TRBJ2-6; no clear D gene. The material sequenced was whole blood. DNA of the CDR3: TGCGCCAGCAGCTCTAACAGCCCTGGGGCCAACGTCCTGACTTTC. Its protein product is CASSSNSPGANVLTF.